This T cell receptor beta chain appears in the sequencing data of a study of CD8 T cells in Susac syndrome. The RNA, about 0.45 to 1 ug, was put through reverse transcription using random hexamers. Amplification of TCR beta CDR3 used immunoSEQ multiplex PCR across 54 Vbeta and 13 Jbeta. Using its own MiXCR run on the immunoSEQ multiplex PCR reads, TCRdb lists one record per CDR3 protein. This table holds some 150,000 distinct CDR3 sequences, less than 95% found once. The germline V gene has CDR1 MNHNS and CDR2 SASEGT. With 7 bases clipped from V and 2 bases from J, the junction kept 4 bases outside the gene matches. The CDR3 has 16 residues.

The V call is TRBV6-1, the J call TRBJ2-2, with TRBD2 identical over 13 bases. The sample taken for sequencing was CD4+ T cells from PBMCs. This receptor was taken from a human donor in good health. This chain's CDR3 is CASNGLAGVNTGELFF. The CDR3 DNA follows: TGTGCCAGCAACGGACTAGCGGGAGTTAACACCGGGGAGCTGTTTTTT.